Each of the 20 T cell receptor beta chains below was sequenced from the same sample in a study of blood T cell repertoires in COVID-19. Generated by immunoSEQ multiplex PCR, the TCRdb table keeps only in-frame clones and is missing some. The repertoire includes about 68,000 clones, around 85% of them detected once, and under 1.5% sits in the top ten. Material for sequencing was peripheral blood. The receptors originated from an older woman with acute or convalescent COVID-19.

V usage is TRBV11-2 and J usage is TRBJ2-1, with 12 nucleotides matching TRBD2. The CDR3 consists of 18 residues. Germline lookup yields CDR1 SGHAT and CDR2 FQNNGV. J gave up 4 bases and V 1 base, and 8 bases lay outside the gene matches. The CDR3 DNA is TGTGCCAGCAGCTTAGTCGGGCTAGCGGGAGGGCCTTACAATGAGCAGTTCTTC. Translating it yields CASSLVGLAGGPYNEQFF.

The chain is built from TRBV5-4 and TRBJ1-2; 7 bases line up with TRBD1. This CDR3 is built from 15 residues. From germline, CDR1 is SGHNT and CDR2 YYREEE (reference sequence). After removal of 2 bases from V and 0 bases from J, the junction contained 4 bases not matched to a gene. The CDR3: CASSFAQGANYGYTF. CDR3 nucleotide sequence: TGTGCCAGCAGCTTCGCCCAGGGGGCTAACTATGGCTACACCTTC. Full variable domain (remainder filled in from reference TRBV5-4 and TRBJ1-2): ETGVTQSPTHLIKTRGQQVTLRCSSQSGHNTVSWYQQALGQGPQFIFQYYREEENGRGNFPPRFSGLQFPNYSSELNVNALELDDSALYLCASSFAQGANYGYTFGSGTRLTVV.

On this clone: Relative to the germline gene, one junction end is altered; a read error may explain this. Other DNA sequences from this sample encode an identical CDR3 as well. This chain's CDR3 is CASSPGLAGLVNEQFF. The DNA for the CDR3 is TGCGCCAGCAGCCCCGGACTAGCGGGACTTGTCAATGAGCAATTCTTC. The chain combines TRBV5-1 with TRBJ2-1; the match to TRBD2 covers 12 bases. The CDR3 loop spans 16 amino acids. Germline V gives CDR1 SGHRS, CDR2 YFSETQ. The full variable domain, its missing parts supplied by reference TRBV5-1 and TRBJ2-1, is KAGVTQTPRYLIKTRGQQVTLSCSPISGHRSVSWYQQTPGQGLQFLFEYFSETQRNKGNFPGRFSGRQFSNSRSEMNVSTLELGDSALYLCASSPGLAGLVNEQFFGPGTRLTVL.

This clone was seen more than once but under ten times. J is TRBJ2-2 and V is TRBV29-1, with 7 positions matching TRBD1. Germline assignment: CDR1 SQVTM and CDR2 ANQGSEA. This CDR3 has 15 amino acids. The V gene end was trimmed by 5 bases and the J gene end by 2 bases; junction bases not matched to a gene: 8. CDR3 bases: TGCAGCGTTATTACAGGGGTACACAACACCGGGGAGCTGTTTTTT. This gives the protein CSVITGVHNTGELFF.

The chain combines TRBV3-1 (or the pseudogene TRBV3-2) with TRBJ1-1; no definite D call. This CDR3 comprises 12 residues. Between the trimmed V and J ends, which lost 1 base and 8 bases, there was a span of 8 bases. Germline V CDR1 and CDR2: LGHDT, YNNKEL (reference sequence). In DNA, the CDR3 is TGTGCCAGCAGCCAAGGAATTAGAGAAGCTTTCTTT. Translating gives CASSQGIREAFF.

This clone showed up just a few times. The chain employs TRBV21-1 and TRBJ1-1. TRBV21-1 constitutes a pseudogene. The CDR3 totals 15 residues. The CDR3, as DNA: TGTGCCAGCAGCGCCCGGGGGGATGAGGAAACTGAAGCTTTCTTT. It encodes CASSARGDEETEAFF.

The chain is built from TRBV6-5 and TRBJ2-7; 8 nucleotides agree with TRBD1. In germline, CDR1 is MNHEY, CDR2 SVGAGI. This CDR3 comprises 14 residues. V gave up 5 bases and J gave up 5 bases; unmatched junction bases: 8. CDR3 DNA sequence: TGTGCCAGCAGTCCCGGACAGGGTGTTGACGAGCAGTACTTC. Translated: CASSPGQGVDEQYF.

The genes are TRBV24-1 and TRBJ2-7; 9 bases map to TRBD2. With V trimmed by 2 bases and J by 7 bases, 11 bases remained unmatched. Germline CDR1 is KGHDR and CDR2 is SFDVKD. The CDR3 is 16 amino acids. Here the CDR3 reads CATSDSSGTSLKEQYF. For the CDR3, the DNA is TGTGCCACCAGTGATTCCTCCGGGACTAGCCTGAAGGAGCAGTACTTC.

The rearrangement links TRBV7-3 to TRBJ2-7, with 9 nucleotides matching TRBD1. Germline V lookup: CDR1 SGHTA, CDR2 FQGTGA. The CDR3 contains 10 residues. Trimming cost V 6 bases and J 12 bases; bases outside gene matches: 3. The CDR3 sequence is CASRGTGPYF. Written as DNA, the CDR3 is TGTGCCAGCAGGGGGACAGGGCCGTACTTC.

This chain joins TRBV6-6 and TRBJ2-1; 7 nucleotides line up with TRBD1. Germline V gives CDR1 MNHNY, CDR2 SVGAGI (reference sequence). The CDR3 length is 14 residues. V dropped 6 bases and J dropped 2; count of bases not matched to a gene: 4. CDR3 nucleotides: TGTGCCAGCAGCACCACAGGGGCCTACAATGAGCAGTTCTTC. It codes for CASSTTGAYNEQFF.

This chain uses TRBV3-1 (or the pseudogene TRBV3-2) with TRBJ1-4, with a tentative D call TRBD1 (5 bases). Trimming stripped 2 bases from V and 5 bases from J, with 6 bases between. The CDR3 has 13 residues. Germline V gene lookup returns CDR1 LGHDT and CDR2 YNNKEL (reference sequence). The CDR3 DNA reads as TGTGCCAGCAGCCAAAACAGGAATGAAAAACTGTTTTTT. Amino acids: CASSQNRNEKLFF.

The chain uses TRBV6-5 and TRBJ1-4; 7 bases are shared with TRBD1. The V gene end was trimmed by 6 bases and the J gene end by 4 bases; junction bases not matched to a gene: 2. The CDR3 consists of 13 residues. Germline V lookup: CDR1 MNHEY, CDR2 SVGAGI. The CDR3 spells CASRGQHNEKLFF. CDR3 DNA: TGTGCCAGCAGGGGACAGCATAATGAAAAACTGTTTTTT.

The CDR3: CASSQGRGRAAEAFF. The DNA of the CDR3 is TGTGCCAGCTCACAAGGCAGGGGGCGAGCAGCTGAAGCTTTCTTT. The rearrangement links TRBV18 to TRBJ1-1; TRBD1 matches at 8 bases. V lost 4 bases and J lost 6; bases outside the gene matches: 10. Germline V gene lookup returns CDR1 KGHSH and CDR2 LQKENI. CDR3 length: 15 residues. Based on the CDR3 plus reference TRBV18 and TRBJ1-1, the full variable domain is NAGVMQNPRHLVRRRGQEARLRCSPMKGHSHVYWYRQLPEEGLKFMVYLQKENIIDESGMPKERFSAEFPKEGPSILRIQQVVRGDSAAYFCASSQGRGRAAEAFFGQGTRLTVV.

This clone showed up just a few times. The chain couples TRBV5-1 to TRBJ1-3; no clear D gene. V was cut by 0 bases and J by 0 bases, with 7 bases left in between. Germline-derived CDR1 and CDR2 are SGHRS and YFSETQ. The CDR3 contains 15 residues. The CDR3 DNA is TGCGCCAGCAGCTTGGACAGCTTCTCTGGAAACACCATATATTTT. Translated, it gives CASSLDSFSGNTIYF.

V and J are TRBV19 and TRBJ2-1; 9 bases fit TRBD2. CDR3 length: 15 amino acids. Trimming took 9 bases from V and 5 from J; bases not matched to a gene: 11. Germline-derived CDR1 and CDR2 are LNHDA and SQIVND (reference sequence). The CDR3 is CASSIAGALNNEQFF. The CDR3 DNA reads as TGTGCCAGCTCAATAGCGGGAGCTTTGAACAATGAGCAGTTCTTC.

The rearrangement links TRBV5-5 to TRBJ1-1; a weak D match, TRBD1 (6 bases). Germline V gene sequence: CDR1 SGHKS, CDR2 YYEKEE (reference sequence). V lost 4 bases, J lost 8 bases, and 21 bases lay in between. CDR3 size: 15 residues. The CDR3 nucleotides read TGTGCCAGCAGCCCCGAGGGGGTGGCCAGCGCGGAAGCTTTCTTT. It translates to CASSPEGVASAEAFF.

This clone was seen a single time. This sequence joins TRBV2 and TRBJ2-5; 7 bases map to TRBD2. Germline CDR1 SNHLY, CDR2 FYNNEI. Germline trimming cut 7 bases from V and 2 bases from J; bases unmatched to any gene: 4. The CDR3 covers 13 residues. CDR3: CASTRDYQETQYF. Written as DNA, the CDR3 is TGTGCCAGCACTAGGGACTATCAAGAGACCCAGTACTTC.

Note on this clone: This same CDR3 is encoded by further DNA sequences in the sample. CDR3 in amino acids: CASSLVAGELFF. CDR3 nucleotide sequence: TGTGCCAGCAGCTTGGTAGCAGGGGAGCTGTTTTTT. This rearrangement joins TRBV5-6 to TRBJ2-2; D unclear. The CDR3 is 12 amino acids. Trimming took off 0 bases at V and 8 bases at J, with 5 bases between the two ends. Germline assignment: CDR1 SGHDT and CDR2 YYEEEE.

The genes are TRBV12-3 or TRBV12-4 and TRBJ2-7; D is ambiguous. Deletions cut 6 bases from V and 3 bases from J, with 12 bases between. The CDR3 covers 13 residues. The CDR3 spells CASRYTANYEQYF. The CDR3 DNA follows: TGTGCCAGCAGATACACAGCCAACTACGAGCAGTACTTC.

The CDR3 here is CASSLLSGELFF. In nucleotides, the CDR3 is TGTGCCAGCAGTTTACTCTCCGGGGAGCTGTTTTTT. V and J are TRBV12-3 or TRBV12-4 and TRBJ2-2; D gene unclear. This CDR3 is built from 12 residues. With 2 bases removed from V and 6 bases from J, the gap between germline ends came to 4 bases.